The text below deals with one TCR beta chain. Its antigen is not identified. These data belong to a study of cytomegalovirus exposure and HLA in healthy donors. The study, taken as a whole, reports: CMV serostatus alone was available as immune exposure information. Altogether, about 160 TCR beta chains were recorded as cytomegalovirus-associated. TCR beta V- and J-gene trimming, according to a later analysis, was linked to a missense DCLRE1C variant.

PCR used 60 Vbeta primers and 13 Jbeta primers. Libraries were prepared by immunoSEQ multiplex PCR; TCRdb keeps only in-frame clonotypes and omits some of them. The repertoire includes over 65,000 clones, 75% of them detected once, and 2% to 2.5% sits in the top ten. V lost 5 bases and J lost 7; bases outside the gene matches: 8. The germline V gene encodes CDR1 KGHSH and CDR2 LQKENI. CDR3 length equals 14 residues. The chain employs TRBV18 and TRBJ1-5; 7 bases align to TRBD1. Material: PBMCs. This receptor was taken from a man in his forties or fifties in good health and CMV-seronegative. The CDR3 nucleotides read TGTGCCAGCTCAGAACAGGGGAATGGCCAGCCCCAGCATTTT. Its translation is CASSEQGNGQPQHF.